This T cell receptor (beta chain) came from a study of T cells in Graves' hyperthyroidism and ophthalmopathy. V was pared by 4 bases and J by 5 bases, with 10 bases between. CDR1 SGHRS and CDR2 YFSETQ come from the germline V gene. The CDR3 has 12 amino acids. Amplification targeted TCR beta CDR3 regions from RNA transcripts. When the TCR CDR3 underwent first-round RT-PCR, the HTBI primer set was used. MiXCR was run by TCRdb on the multiplex PCR reads, yielding one entry per CDR3 protein. The repertoire includes approximately 430,000 distinct CDR3 sequences, over 12% of them detected once, and approximately 13% sits in the top ten. The study's findings and limits: Median prediction lead before ophthalmopathy onset was around 6.9 months with the model. Most thyroid clonotypes that were expanded above 0.001 also turned up in blood. A 13 V-J signature model discriminated ophthalmopathy versus stable hyperthyroidism.

This clonotype was seen ten or more times. What it binds is not known. Source material: blood. The TCR was taken from a man aged 18-30 years with Graves' ophthalmopathy. The chain uses TRBV5-1 and TRBJ2-7; D gene unclear. The CDR3 DNA sequence: TGCGCCAGCAGCGCACAAGACCACGAGCAGTACTTC. As protein: CASSAQDHEQYF.